This T cell receptor beta chain was captured by sequencing in a study of shared T cell receptors in the human thymus. Assay: immunoSEQ multiplex PCR; the TCRdb copy retains only in-frame clones and omits some. The table lists fewer than 700,000 clones, approximately 90% of them singletons. This clone was picked up a small number of times. The CDR3 is 17 amino acids. Trimming at V came to 1 base and at J to 4 bases, leaving 9 bases not matched to a gene. CDR1 LNHNV and CDR2 YYDKDF come from the germline V gene (reference sequence). These sequences were also reported in another study, on human thymus T cells. As that report states: Corrective cardiac surgery supplied the resected thymus tissue. Thymic and blood repertoires appeared to display a bias in their usage of V and J genes. Thymic repertoires of unrelated individuals were reported in related research to overlap highly.

This chain links TRBV15 with TRBJ2-2, with 7 bases that match TRBD1. This receptor was identified in a boy younger than two with a congenital heart defect. What was sequenced was thymocytes. In DNA, the CDR3 is TGTGCCACCAGCAGAGTCCCTCCGGGACAGCCCACCGGGGAGCTGTTTTTT. It codes for CATSRVPPGQPTGELFF.